This is a list of T cell receptor beta chains from one sample in a study of blood T cell repertoires in COVID-19. Only in-frame clones appear in the TCRdb table, and some are missing; sequencing was by immunoSEQ multiplex PCR. The data show over 200,000 clones, 86% seen once. Sequencing used PBMCs or T cells enriched from blood (not recorded which). The receptors were gathered from a woman aged 45 to 65 in a cohort exposed to, infected with or recovered from COVID-19 (not recorded which). Each CDR3 is given with its conserved first and last residue. Fields, in order: D gene, clone size, V gene, CDR3 length, J gene, CDR3 protein, CDR3 DNA. A D gene is named only where the DNA matches it firmly. Some rows mark clone size as missing; the rest say once, few, many or name a class of expanded clone.

>NA|NA|TRBV18|13|TRBJ1-1
CASSPDSSTEAFF
TGTGCCAGCTCACCGGACAGCAGCACTGAAGCTTTCTTT
>NA|NA|TRBV2|14|TRBJ1-2
CASTFLPAVQGYTF
TGTGCCAGCACCTTCCTCCCCGCAGTGCAAGGCTACACCTTC
>NA|once|TRBV29-1|13|TRBJ2-5
CSVHRPGVETQYF
TGCAGCGTTCATCGGCCCGGGGTCGAGACCCAGTACTTC
>NA|NA|TRBV6-5|16|TRBJ1-3
CASSYYSGYAGNTIYF
TGTGCCAGCAGTTACTATTCCGGGTATGCTGGAAACACCATATATTTT
>NA|once|TRBV4-2|15|TRBJ2-1
CASSQLGALGSEQFF
TGTGCCAGCAGCCAATTGGGGGCCCTGGGCTCGGAGCAGTTCTTC
>TRBD2|NA|TRBV29-1|13|TRBJ2-1
CSVAGGSINEQFF
TGCAGCGTTGCCGGGGGGTCGATCAATGAGCAGTTCTTC
>TRBD1|NA|TRBV3-1/TRBV3-2|15|TRBJ1-4
CASSQGDRDSEKLFF
TGTGCCAGCAGCCAGGGAGACAGGGATAGTGAAAAACTGTTTTTT
>NA|NA|TRBV9|16|TRBJ1-1
CASSNRQASTITEAFF
TGTGCCAGCAGCAACCGACAGGCCTCGACTATTACTGAAGCTTTCTTT
>TRBD1|NA|TRBV6-1|16|TRBJ2-3
CASSAEGTVGVGSQYF
TGTGCCAGCAGTGCCGAGGGGACAGTGGGGGTGGGATCGCAGTATTTT
>TRBD1|NA|TRBV29-1|12|TRBJ1-1
CSVGDRETEAFF
TGCAGCGTGGGTGACAGGGAGACTGAAGCTTTCTTT
>TRBD1|NA|TRBV7-2|14|TRBJ1-2
CASSLMTGGSGYTF
TGTGCCAGCAGCTTGATGACAGGGGGGTCTGGCTACACCTTC
>NA|NA|TRBV5-4|14|TRBJ2-2
CASSRGGSTGELFF
TGTGCCAGCAGCAGGGGGGGAAGCACCGGGGAGCTGTTTTTT
>TRBD2|NA|TRBV27|15|TRBJ2-1
CASRWIAGHRNEQFF
TGTGCCAGCAGATGGATAGCGGGTCATCGCAATGAGCAGTTCTTC
>NA|NA|TRBV28|14|TRBJ1-1
CASSGGIRLREAFF
TGTGCCAGCAGTGGGGGGATCCGCTTACGAGAAGCTTTCTTT
>NA|NA|TRBV7-9|15|TRBJ1-2
CASSPSAGRNYGYTF
TGTGCCAGCAGCCCGAGCGCCGGGAGAAACTATGGCTACACCTTC
>TRBD2|NA|TRBV18|14|TRBJ2-3
CASSPWRGADTQYF
TGTGCCAGCTCACCATGGCGGGGGGCAGATACGCAGTATTTT
>NA|few|TRBV7-9|13|TRBJ2-7
CASSANAVYEQYF
TGTGCCAGCAGCGCTAACGCCGTATACGAGCAGTACTTC
>TRBD1|NA|TRBV6-6|16|TRBJ1-1
CASSQTRTGGDTEAFF
TGTGCCAGCAGCCAAACCAGGACAGGGGGGGACACTGAAGCTTTCTTT
>NA|NA|TRBV5-4|14|TRBJ1-2
CASSLGREGYGYTF
TGTGCCAGCAGCTTGGGGCGCGAGGGCTATGGCTACACCTTC
>NA|NA|TRBV5-1|15|TRBJ1-2
CASSLGSGWGYGYTF
TGCGCCAGCAGCTTGGGCTCAGGGTGGGGCTATGGCTACACCTTC
>NA|once|TRBV28|14|TRBJ2-7
CASSSLRGVYEQYF
TGTGCCAGCAGTTCGCTTAGAGGAGTCTACGAGCAGTACTTC
>NA|NA|TRBV5-1|15|TRBJ1-5
CATKEGPAGNQPQHF
TGCGCCACCAAGGAGGGGCCGGCGGGCAATCAGCCCCAGCATTTT
>NA|NA|TRBV4-2|16|TRBJ2-5
CASSQDGTLVRETQYF
TGTGCCAGCAGCCAAGACGGGACTCTCGTTCGGGAGACCCAGTACTTC
>NA|NA|TRBV5-4|16|TRBJ1-3
CASSLSAGEGGNTIYF
TGTGCCAGCAGCTTGTCCGCAGGGGAGGGAGGAAACACCATATATTTT
>NA|NA|TRBV7-3|15|TRBJ2-5
CASSLGRGTQETQYF
TGTGCCAGCAGCTTAGGGCGGGGAACACAAGAGACCCAGTACTTC
>NA|NA|TRBV2|14|TRBJ1-5
CASSEGGILQPQHF
TGTGCCAGCAGTGAAGGAGGGATACTTCAGCCCCAGCATTTT
>TRBD1|few|TRBV6-6|14|TRBJ2-4
CASSRQGARNIQYF
TGTGCCAGCAGTCGACAGGGGGCGAGAAACATTCAGTACTTC
>NA|NA|TRBV29-1|13|TRBJ1-1
CSVEDFQTRGAFF
TGCAGCGTTGAAGATTTTCAGACACGCGGGGCTTTCTTT
>NA|NA|TRBV4-1|15|TRBJ1-4
CASSQGLRLDEKLFF
TGCGCCAGCAGCCAAGGTCTCAGGCTGGATGAAAAACTGTTTTTT
>NA|NA|TRBV6-2/TRBV6-3|17|TRBJ2-6
CASSYQRTGTGANVLTF
TGTGCCAGCAGTTACCAACGGACGGGAACTGGGGCCAACGTCCTGACTTTC
>NA|NA|TRBV20-1|14|TRBJ2-1
CSASEGTWGNEQFF
TGCAGTGCTAGTGAGGGGACTTGGGGCAATGAGCAGTTCTTC
>NA|NA|TRBV11-2|15|TRBJ2-5
CASSQNQGFGETQYF
TGTGCCAGCAGCCAGAATCAGGGATTCGGAGAGACCCAGTACTTC
>TRBD2|NA|TRBV10-3|14|TRBJ2-3
CAISAAGGQHTQYF
TGTGCCATCAGTGCGGCGGGGGGGCAGCATACGCAGTATTTT
>TRBD1|NA|TRBV7-9|17|TRBJ1-1
CASNPRDRGRVNTEAFF
TGTGCCAGCAACCCGCGGGACAGGGGGCGGGTGAACACTGAAGCTTTCTTT
>NA|NA|TRBV9|16|TRBJ2-3
CASSEPRGRSTDTQYF
TGTGCCAGCAGCGAACCACGAGGGCGGAGCACAGATACGCAGTATTTT
>TRBD1|NA|TRBV4-3|16|TRBJ1-4
CASSQARDRGNEKLFF
TGCGCCAGCAGCCAAGCCCGGGACAGGGGAAATGAAAAACTGTTTTTT
>TRBD1|NA|TRBV6-2/TRBV6-3|14|TRBJ1-1
CASSLRQGGTEAFF
TGTGCCAGCAGTCTGCGACAGGGGGGCACTGAAGCTTTCTTT
>TRBD1|NA|TRBV15|15|TRBJ2-5
CATSNRQGNQETQYF
TGTGCCACCAGCAACAGACAGGGAAACCAAGAGACCCAGTACTTC
>TRBD1|NA|TRBV6-2/TRBV6-3|16|TRBJ1-5
CASSYWTGRDNQPQHF
TGTGCCAGCAGTTACTGGACAGGGAGGGACAATCAGCCCCAGCATTTT
>NA|NA|TRBV27|18|TRBJ1-4
CASSLLYRAGATNEKLFF
TGTGCCAGCAGTTTATTATACAGGGCTGGGGCAACTAATGAAAAACTGTTTTTT
>NA|NA|TRBV30|13|TRBJ2-7
CAWSVMTSYEQYF
TGTGCCTGGAGTGTGATGACATCCTACGAGCAGTACTTC
>NA|NA|TRBV4-1|19|TRBJ2-6
CASSQRNREGVAGANVLTF
TGCGCCAGCAGCCAACGTAACAGGGAAGGAGTAGCTGGGGCCAACGTCCTGACTTTC